The 3 T cell receptor beta chains in this list originate from one sample, sequenced in a study of cytomegalovirus exposure and HLA in healthy donors. 13 Jbeta primers and 60 Vbeta primers were used for the PCR. TCRdb keeps only in-frame clones here, not all; method: immunoSEQ multiplex PCR. The table shows around 240,000 clones, with around 80% occurring only once. Sequenced material: PBMCs. The receptors here all came from a woman between 40 and 50 years old in good health and CMV-seropositive.

As concerns this clone: The same CDR3 arises from other DNA sequences in this sample as well. The chain employs TRBV9 and TRBJ1-1; 9 bases are shared with TRBD1. The V segment lost 3 bases and the J segment 2 bases; nucleotides outside the gene matches: 2. The germline gives CDR1 SGDLS, CDR2 YYNGEE. This CDR3 is built from 14 residues. The CDR3 region has the DNA TGTGCCAGCAGCGCGGGACAGGGAAACACTGAAGCTTTCTTT. This gives the protein CASSAGQGNTEAFF. Together with reference TRBV9 and TRBJ1-1, the CDR3 gives the full variable domain: DSGVTQTPKHLITATGQRVTLRCSPRSGDLSVYWYQQSLDQGLQFLIQYYNGEERAKGNILERFSAQQFPDLHSELNLSSLELGDSALYFCASSAGQGNTEAFFGQGTRLTVV.

This clone was recorded once. The chain combines TRBV6-5 with TRBJ2-7; 10 bases line up with TRBD1. This CDR3 is built from 15 residues. V lost 6 bases and J lost 3; bases outside the gene matches: 8. Looked up from germline, CDR1 is MNHEY and CDR2 is SVGAGI. For the CDR3, the DNA is TGTGCCAGCAGCCGCTCCGGGACAGGGGACTACGAGCAGTACTTC. This gives the protein CASSRSGTGDYEQYF.

The chain uses TRBV5-4 and TRBJ2-3; maybe TRBD2 (6 bases). The V and J ends lost 5 bases and 6 bases respectively, with 7 bases between them. The germline V gene has CDR1 SGHNT and CDR2 YYREEE (reference sequence). CDR3 length: 11 amino acids. In nucleotides, the CDR3 is TGTGCCAGCAGGCTAGCGGATACGCAGTATTTT. Protein sequence: CASRLADTQYF. The full variable domain, in which reference TRBV5-4 and TRBJ2-3 provide the parts outside the CDR3, is ETGVTQSPTHLIKTRGQQVTLRCSSQSGHNTVSWYQQALGQGPQFIFQYYREEENGRGNFPPRFSGLQFPNYSSELNVNALELDDSALYLCASRLADTQYFGPGTRLTVL.